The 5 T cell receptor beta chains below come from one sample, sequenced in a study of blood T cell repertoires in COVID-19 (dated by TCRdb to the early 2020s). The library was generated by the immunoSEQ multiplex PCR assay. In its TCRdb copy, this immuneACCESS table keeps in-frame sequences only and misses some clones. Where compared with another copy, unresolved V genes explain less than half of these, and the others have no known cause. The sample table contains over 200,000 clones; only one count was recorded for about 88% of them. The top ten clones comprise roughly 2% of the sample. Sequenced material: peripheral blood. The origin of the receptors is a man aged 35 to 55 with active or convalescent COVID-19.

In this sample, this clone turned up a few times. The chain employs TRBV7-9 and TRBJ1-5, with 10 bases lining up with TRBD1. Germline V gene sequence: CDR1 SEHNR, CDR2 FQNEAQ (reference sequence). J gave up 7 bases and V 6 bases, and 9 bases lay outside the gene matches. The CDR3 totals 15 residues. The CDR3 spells CASSRTGGGRQPQHF. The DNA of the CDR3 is TGTGCCAGCAGTCGGACAGGGGGGGGTAGACAGCCCCAGCATTTT.

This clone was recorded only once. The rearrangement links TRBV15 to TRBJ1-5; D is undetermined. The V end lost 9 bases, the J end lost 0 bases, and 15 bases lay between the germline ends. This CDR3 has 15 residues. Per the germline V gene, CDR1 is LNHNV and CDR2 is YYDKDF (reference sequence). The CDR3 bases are TGTGCCACGTCTCTCGGTAGACATAGCAATCAGCCCCAGCATTTT. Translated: CATSLGRHSNQPQHF.

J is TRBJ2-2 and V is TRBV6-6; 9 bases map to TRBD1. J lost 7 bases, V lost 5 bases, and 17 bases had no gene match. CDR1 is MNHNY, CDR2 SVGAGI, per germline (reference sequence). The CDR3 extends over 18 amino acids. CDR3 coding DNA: TGTGCCAGCAGTCCCTTTTTTAACAGGGGGCCATTAAACGGGGAGCTGTTTTTT. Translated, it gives CASSPFFNRGPLNGELFF.

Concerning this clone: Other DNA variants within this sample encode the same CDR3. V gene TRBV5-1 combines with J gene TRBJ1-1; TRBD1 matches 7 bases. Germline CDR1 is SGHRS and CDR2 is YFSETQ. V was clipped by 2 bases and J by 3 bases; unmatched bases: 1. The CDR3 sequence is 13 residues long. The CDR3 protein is CASSFTGDTEAFF. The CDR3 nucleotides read TGCGCCAGCAGCTTCACAGGGGACACTGAAGCTTTCTTT.

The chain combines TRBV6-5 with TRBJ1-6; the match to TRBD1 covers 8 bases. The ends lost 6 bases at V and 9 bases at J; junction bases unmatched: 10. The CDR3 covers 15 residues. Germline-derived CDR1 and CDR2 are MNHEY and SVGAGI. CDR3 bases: TGTGCCAGCAGATCCGGACAGGGATGGGGTTCACCCCTCCACTTT. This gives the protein CASRSGQGWGSPLHF.